The next 25 T cell receptor beta chains were all read from a single sample in a study of blood T cell repertoires in COVID-19 (dated by TCRdb to about 2020). Libraries were built with the immunoSEQ multiplex PCR assay. What TCRdb holds here is the immuneACCESS table cut down to in-frame rearrangements. Part of the clones is not present; checked against another copy, under half of the missing clones reflect an unresolved V gene, and the others are unexplained. The sample yields about 110,000 clones; 80% to 90% were counted once. The top ten clones comprise roughly 8.2% of the sample. Sequenced: peripheral blood. The receptors originated from a woman older than 75 with active or convalescent COVID-19.

The rearrangement links TRBV4-1 to TRBJ2-3; 8 nucleotides match TRBD1. CDR1 and CDR2 (germline): MGHRA, YSYEKL. The junction had 6 bases not matched to a gene; V was cut back by 3 bases and J by 1 base. There are 16 residues in the CDR3. CDR3 sequence (DNA): TGCGCCAGCAGCCAGACCGGGACAGGAGGCACAGATACGCAGTATTTT. Translation: CASSQTGTGGTDTQYF.

The rearrangement uses TRBV5-4 and TRBJ2-6; 10 nucleotides line up with TRBD2. Trimming at V came to 10 bases and at J to 1 base, leaving 8 bases not matched to a gene. This CDR3 comprises 16 residues. Germline V lookup: CDR1 SGHNT, CDR2 YYREEE (reference sequence). The CDR3 is CASGQREGSGANVLTF. The DNA for the CDR3 is TGTGCCTCGGGGCAGCGGGAGGGTTCTGGGGCCAACGTCCTGACTTTC.

CDR3: CASSFPNARHLYNSPLHF. The CDR3 nucleotides read TGTGCCAGCAGTTTCCCGAACGCACGACACCTCTATAATTCACCCCTCCACTTT. V and J are TRBV28 and TRBJ1-6; D unresolved. Germline CDR1 is MDHEN and CDR2 is SYDVKM. The CDR3 contains 18 residues. Trimming took off 3 bases at V and 3 bases at J, with 18 bases between the two ends.

V gene TRBV28 combines with J gene TRBJ2-7; possible D gene TRBD2, 6 bases. This CDR3 is 19 amino acids long. The V end lost 1 base, the J end lost 0 bases, and 22 bases lay between the germline ends. CDR1 and CDR2 (germline): MDHEN, SYDVKM. DNA of the CDR3: TGTGCCAGCAGTTTATTTGCAGGGAAGTCAAGCGGGCCCTCCTACGAGCAGTACTTC. It specifies CASSLFAGKSSGPSYEQYF.

The V call is TRBV2, the J call TRBJ2-7; D gene ambiguous. Germline CDR1 is SNHLY and CDR2 is FYNNEI. The CDR3 covers 13 residues. Trimming pared 7 bases from V and 0 bases from J, leaving 10 bases between. The CDR3 region has the DNA TGTGCCAGCACGACGTCTAGCTCCTACGAGCAGTACTTC. This translates into CASTTSSSYEQYF.

The chain recombines TRBV18 with TRBJ1-1, with D perhaps matching TRBD1 (5 bases). The CDR3 is made up of 16 amino acids. The germline CDR1 and CDR2 sequences are KGHSH and LQKENI. V was shortened by 6 bases and J by 1 base, with 18 bases between the two germline ends. As DNA, the CDR3 is TGTGCCAGCTCCCGAACAACGGGGCGGGAGAACACTGAAGCTTTCTTT. The encoded protein is CASSRTTGRENTEAFF.

The chain combines TRBV7-9 with TRBJ2-7; TRBD1 might be the D (6 bases). The CDR3 consists of 15 residues. Germline lookup yields CDR1 SEHNR and CDR2 FQNEAQ (reference sequence). Trimming took 5 bases from V and 0 from J, leaving 14 bases between them. The CDR3: CASSPRDTISYEQYF. DNA for the CDR3: TGTGCCAGCAGCCCTCGGGACACCATCTCCTACGAGCAGTACTTC.

This chain connects TRBV7-3 to TRBJ2-1; 10 bases fit TRBD2. CDR3 length: 17 amino acids. With 6 bases clipped from V and 1 base from J, the junction kept 9 bases outside the gene matches. CDR1 is SGHTA, CDR2 FQGTGA, per germline. Here the CDR3 DNA reads TGTGCCAGCAGTTTATTAGCGGGAGGCATGTCCTACAATGAGCAGTTCTTC. Amino acids: CASSLLAGGMSYNEQFF.

In regard to this clone: Its ends do not fully match the called genes, so a read error is possible. This chain links TRBV7-7 with TRBJ1-1; the D is unclear. Germline values: CDR1 SSHAT, CDR2 FNYEAQ (reference sequence). The CDR3 is made up of 14 amino acids. The CDR3 DNA follows: TGTGCTAGCAGCCCCGTTTCCGTGAACACTGAAGCTTTCTTT. It yields the protein CASSPVSVNTEAFF. The whole variable domain, remainder taken from reference TRBV7-7 and TRBJ1-1, is GAGVSQSPRYKVTKRGQDVTLRCDPISSHATLYWYQQALGQGPEFLTYFNYEAQPDKSGLPSDRFSAERPEGSISTLTIQRTEQRDSAMYRCASSPVSVNTEAFFGQGTRLTVV.

The chain recombines TRBV2 with TRBJ1-1; TRBD1 might be the D (5 bases). The CDR3 contains 14 residues. V lost 10 bases and J lost 0, with 15 bases in between. Germline V gene data show CDR1 as SNHLY and CDR2 as FYNNEI. The CDR3 nucleotides read TGTGCCACAGCGACAGTTAGCTTGAACACTGAAGCTTTCTTT. It encodes CATATVSLNTEAFF.

This clone occurred once. The chain employs TRBV5-4 and TRBJ2-7, with TRBD1 identical over 9 bases. This CDR3 comprises 14 residues. Germline CDR1 reads SGHNT; CDR2 reads YYREEE (reference sequence). The trim removed 3 bases at V and 2 bases at J, leaving 3 bases unmatched. The CDR3 sequence: CASSSGQGPYEQYF. CDR3 nucleotide sequence: TGTGCCAGCAGCTCCGGACAGGGGCCCTACGAGCAGTACTTC.

The rearrangement uses TRBV7-9 and TRBJ1-2, with 8 bases identical to TRBD1. J lost 8 bases, V lost 11 bases, and 10 bases had no gene match. Germline values: CDR1 SEHNR, CDR2 FQNEAQ (reference sequence). This CDR3 spans 12 amino acids. CDR3 DNA sequence: TGTGCCGGGACAGACAGGGGTCAGGGCTACACCTTC. Protein: CAGTDRGQGYTF.

This chain connects TRBV6-1 to TRBJ1-4, with 7 bases fitting TRBD1. J was trimmed by 8 bases and V by 3 bases; bases with no gene match: 0. The V gene's germline CDR1 is MNHNS and CDR2 SASEGT. The CDR3 consists of 12 residues. Here the CDR3 reads CASSETGEKLFF. CDR3 in DNA: TGTGCCAGCAGTGAGACAGGGGAAAAACTGTTTTTT.

The rearrangement links TRBV5-8 to TRBJ2-3; D not resolved. Trimming took 4 bases from V and 0 from J, leaving 15 bases between them. Germline CDR1 SGHTS, CDR2 YDEGEE. This CDR3 contains 16 residues. The CDR3 DNA reads as TGTGCCAGCAGCCAGATTTTCAGGCGTAGCACAGATACGCAGTATTTT. This translates into CASSQIFRRSTDTQYF.

CDR3 region: CASSYGAINNEQFF. In nucleotides, the CDR3 is TGTGCCAGCAGTTACGGGGCCATCAACAATGAGCAGTTCTTC. The genes are TRBV6-5 and TRBJ2-1; maybe TRBD1 (5 bases). The germline CDR1 and CDR2 sequences are MNHEY and SVGAGI. The CDR3 contains 14 residues. V shed 2 bases and J shed 5 bases, with 10 bases lying between them.

The chain links TRBV5-1 to TRBJ2-3, with 13 nucleotides matching TRBD2. The junction had 7 bases not matched to a gene; V was cut back by 7 bases and J by 8 bases. The CDR3 is 14 residues long. Germline V gene data show CDR1 as SGHRS and CDR2 as YFSETQ. For the CDR3, the DNA is TGCGCCAGCGAGACTAGCGGGAGGAAGGGTACGCAGTATTTT. Translated, it gives CASETSGRKGTQYF.

The chain uses TRBV5-1 and TRBJ2-1; 11 bases line up with TRBD2. This CDR3 has 15 residues. Germline CDR1 is SGHRS and CDR2 is YFSETQ. The V gene end was trimmed by 3 bases and the J gene end by 6 bases; junction bases not matched to a gene: 5. CDR3 residues: CASSWLAGGVNEQFF. CDR3 nucleotide sequence: TGCGCCAGCAGCTGGCTAGCGGGAGGTGTCAATGAGCAGTTCTTC.

This sequence joins TRBV5-1 and TRBJ1-1; the D gene is possibly TRBD1 (6 bases). The V gene's germline CDR1 is SGHRS and CDR2 YFSETQ. Trimming cost V 4 bases and J 3 bases, with 16 bases left between them. The CDR3 totals 15 residues. CDR3 sequence (DNA): TGCGCCAGCAGCCCGGAACCCGGACAGCACACTGAAGCTTTCTTT. This translates into CASSPEPGQHTEAFF.

The genes are TRBV4-2 and TRBJ2-1; 9 nucleotides match TRBD2. The junction had 5 bases not matched to a gene; V was cut back by 4 bases and J by 4 bases. The CDR3 runs 15 residues. Germline CDR1 and CDR2: LGHNA and YNFKEQ. CDR3 in amino acids: CASSPTREGYNEQFF. The CDR3 coding sequence is TGTGCCAGCAGCCCGACGCGGGAGGGTTACAATGAGCAGTTCTTC.

This clone appeared a single time. The J gene is TRBJ2-7, the V gene TRBV6-5, with 9 bases matching TRBD1. Germline CDR1 reads MNHEY; CDR2 reads SVGAGI. Trimming took 8 bases from V and 2 from J; bases not matched to a gene: 10. The length of the CDR3 is 15 residues. The CDR3 here is CASAIAGTGPYEQYF. DNA of the CDR3: TGTGCCAGCGCAATAGCCGGGACAGGGCCCTACGAGCAGTACTTC.

The rearrangement links TRBV21-1 to TRBJ2-1; the table's D call of TRBD1 was not tested on the DNA. TRBV21-1 is a documented pseudogene. This CDR3 has 16 residues. The CDR3 sequence is CASSGPGQGRGNEQFF. The CDR3 coding sequence is TGTGCCAGCAGCGGACCGGGACAGGGGAGAGGCAATGAGCAGTTCTTC.

The J gene is TRBJ2-5, the V gene TRBV6-5, with a tentative D call TRBD1 (6 bases). This CDR3 has 13 residues. Germline-derived CDR1 and CDR2 are MNHEY and SVGAGI. V lost 9 bases, J lost 3 bases, and 14 bases lay in between. The chain's CDR3 is CASRSGTKETQYF. The CDR3 DNA reads TGTGCCAGTCGATCCGGGACAAAAGAGACCCAGTACTTC.

J is TRBJ2-3 and V is TRBV2, with D perhaps TRBD1 (5 bases). The V end lost 10 bases, the J end lost 6 bases, and 14 bases lay between the germline ends. CDR3 length: 12 residues. Germline assignment: CDR1 SNHLY and CDR2 FYNNEI. The CDR3 protein is CATREAIDTQYF. CDR3 in DNA: TGTGCCACCAGGGAAGCTATCGATACGCAGTATTTT.

This clone was counted a few times. The chain employs TRBV6-1 and TRBJ2-7, with unresolved D. CDR1 and CDR2 (germline): MNHNS, SASEGT. This CDR3 comprises 11 residues. Trimming stripped 3 bases from V and 8 bases from J, with 8 bases between. CDR3 in amino acids: CASSDLQKQYF. In nucleotides, the CDR3 is TGTGCCAGCAGTGACCTACAGAAGCAGTACTTC.

The table lists this clone with a few counts. This chain links TRBV4-2 with TRBJ1-1, with D uncertain. The CDR3 is made up of 14 amino acids. CDR1 and CDR2 from the germline V gene are LGHNA and YNFKEQ. V gave up 5 bases and J gave up 1 base, with 11 bases separating them. The CDR3 DNA is TGTGCCAGCAGCGCCCAGGTGACGAACACTGAAGCTTTCTTT. This gives the protein CASSAQVTNTEAFF.